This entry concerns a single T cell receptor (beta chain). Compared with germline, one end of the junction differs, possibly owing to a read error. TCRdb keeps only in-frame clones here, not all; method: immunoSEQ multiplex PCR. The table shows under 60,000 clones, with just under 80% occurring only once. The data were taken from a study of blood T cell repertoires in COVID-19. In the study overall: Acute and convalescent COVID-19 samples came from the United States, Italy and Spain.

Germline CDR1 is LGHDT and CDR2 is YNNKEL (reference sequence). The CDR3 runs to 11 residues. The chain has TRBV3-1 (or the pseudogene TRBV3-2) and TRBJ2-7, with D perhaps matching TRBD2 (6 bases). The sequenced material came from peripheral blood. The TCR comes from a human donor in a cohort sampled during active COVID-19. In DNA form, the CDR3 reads TGTGCCAGCAGCCAAGGGGGGGTTCTCAACTTC. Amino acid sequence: CASSQGGVLNF.